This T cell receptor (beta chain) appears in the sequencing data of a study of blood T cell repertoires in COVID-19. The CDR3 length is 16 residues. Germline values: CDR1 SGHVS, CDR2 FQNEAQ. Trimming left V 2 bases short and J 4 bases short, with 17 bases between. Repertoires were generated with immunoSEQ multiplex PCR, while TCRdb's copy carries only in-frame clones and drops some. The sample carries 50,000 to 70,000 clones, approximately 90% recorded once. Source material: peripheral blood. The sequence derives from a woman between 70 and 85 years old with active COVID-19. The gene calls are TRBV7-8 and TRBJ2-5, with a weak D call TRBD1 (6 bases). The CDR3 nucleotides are TGTGCCAGCAGCTTAACCCCCAGGGGCTCGGGAGAGACCCAGTACTTC. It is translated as CASSLTPRGSGETQYF. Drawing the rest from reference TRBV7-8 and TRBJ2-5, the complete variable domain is GAGVSQSPRYKVAKRGQDVALRCDPISGHVSLFWYQQALGQGPEFLTYFQNEAQLDKSGLPSDRFFAERPEGSVSTLKIQRTQQEDSAVYLCASSLTPRGSGETQYFGPGTRLLVL.